This T cell receptor (beta chain) appears in the sequencing data of a study of glioma-infiltrating T cells. Per germline, CDR1 LNHDA and CDR2 SQIVND (reference sequence). The CDR3 is 13 residues long. V shed 8 bases and J shed 1 base, with 11 bases lying between them. This clonotype was detected many times. Antigen unknown. Findings and caveats of the study: Only very few CDR3 sequences appeared in both tissue and blood. Tissue-blood divergence was below expectation in non-neoplastic patients, above in gliomas.

The iRepertoire nested amplicon-rescue multiplex PCR amplified TCR alpha and beta CDR3s from RNA. TCRdb redid the calling of the multiplex PCR reads with MiXCR, one entry per CDR3 protein. The table lists 100,000 to 150,000 distinct CDR3 sequences, roughly 24% of them singletons. The sequence was collected from a human donor with low-grade glioma or glioblastoma, undergoing nonglioma brain surgery, or in good health (not recorded which). The chain uses TRBV19 and TRBJ1-1; D uncertain. Sample: glioma tissue, nonneoplastic brain tissue, or PBMCs (not recorded which). The CDR3 region is CASLSPENTEAFF. The CDR3 DNA reads TGTGCCAGTTTATCCCCAGAGAACACTGAAGCTTTCTTT.